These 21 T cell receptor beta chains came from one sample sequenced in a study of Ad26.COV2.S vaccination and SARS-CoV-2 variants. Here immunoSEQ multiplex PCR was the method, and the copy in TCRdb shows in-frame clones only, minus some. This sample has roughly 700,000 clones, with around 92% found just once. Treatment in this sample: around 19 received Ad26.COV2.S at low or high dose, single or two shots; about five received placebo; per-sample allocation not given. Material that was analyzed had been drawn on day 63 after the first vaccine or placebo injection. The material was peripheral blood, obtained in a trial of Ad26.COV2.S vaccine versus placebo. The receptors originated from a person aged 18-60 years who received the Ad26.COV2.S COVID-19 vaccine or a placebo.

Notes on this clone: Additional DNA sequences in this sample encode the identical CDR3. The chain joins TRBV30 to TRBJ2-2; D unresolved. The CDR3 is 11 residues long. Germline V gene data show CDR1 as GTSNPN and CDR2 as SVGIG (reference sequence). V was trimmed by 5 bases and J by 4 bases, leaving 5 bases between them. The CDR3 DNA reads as TGTGCCTGGGGTAGCACCGGGGAGCTGTTTTTT. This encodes CAWGSTGELFF.

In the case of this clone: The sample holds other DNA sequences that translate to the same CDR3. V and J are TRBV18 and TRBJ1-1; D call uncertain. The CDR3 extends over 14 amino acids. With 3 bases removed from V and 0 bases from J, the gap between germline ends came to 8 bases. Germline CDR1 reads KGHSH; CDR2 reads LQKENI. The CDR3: CASSPTVLNTEAFF. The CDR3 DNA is TGTGCCAGCTCACCTACAGTGTTGAACACTGAAGCTTTCTTT.

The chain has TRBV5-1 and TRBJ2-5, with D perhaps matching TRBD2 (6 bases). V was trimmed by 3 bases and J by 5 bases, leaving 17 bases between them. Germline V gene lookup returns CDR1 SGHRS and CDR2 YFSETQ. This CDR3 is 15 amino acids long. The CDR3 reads CASSWRGIPGETQYF. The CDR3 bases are TGCGCCAGCAGCTGGCGGGGCATACCGGGGGAGACCCAGTACTTC.

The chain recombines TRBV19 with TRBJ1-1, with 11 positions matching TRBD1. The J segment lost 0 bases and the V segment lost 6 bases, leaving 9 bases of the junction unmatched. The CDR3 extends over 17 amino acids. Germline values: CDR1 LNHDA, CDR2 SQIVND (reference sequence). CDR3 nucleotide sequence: TGTGCCAGTAGCCGAGGGACAGGGGGATTTATGAACACTGAAGCTTTCTTT. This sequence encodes CASSRGTGGFMNTEAFF.

The CDR3 DNA is TGTGCCAGCAGTTGGGGTTCGGGGACTGAAGCTTTCTTT. Its protein product is CASSWGSGTEAFF. This chain uses TRBV6-5 with TRBJ1-1; D unresolved. Germline loops: CDR1 MNHEY, CDR2 SVGAGI. Trimming took off 4 bases at V and 5 bases at J, with 11 bases between the two ends. This CDR3 has 13 amino acids.

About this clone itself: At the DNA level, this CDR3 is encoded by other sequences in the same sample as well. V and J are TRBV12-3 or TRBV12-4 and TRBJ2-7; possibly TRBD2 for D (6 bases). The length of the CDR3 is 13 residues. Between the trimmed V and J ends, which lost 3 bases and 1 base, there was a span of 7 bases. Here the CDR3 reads CASSLDYSYEQYF. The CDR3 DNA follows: TGTGCCAGCAGTTTGGACTATTCCTACGAGCAGTACTTC.

CDR3 residues: CASSSRASGSSTDTQYF. As DNA, the CDR3 is TGCGCCAGCAGCTCCCGGGCTAGCGGATCTAGCACAGATACGCAGTATTTT. This chain links TRBV4-1 with TRBJ2-3; 7 bases are a match to TRBD2. The CDR3 extends over 17 amino acids. Germline lookup yields CDR1 MGHRA and CDR2 YSYEKL. V trimming: 5 bases; J trimming: 0 bases; junction bases outside the gene matches: 11.

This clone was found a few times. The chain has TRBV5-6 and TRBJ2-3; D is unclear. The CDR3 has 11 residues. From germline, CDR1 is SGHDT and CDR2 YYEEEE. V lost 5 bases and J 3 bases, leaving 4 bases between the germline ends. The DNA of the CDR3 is TGTGCCAGCAGTCGAACAGATACGCAGTATTTT. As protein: CASSRTDTQYF.

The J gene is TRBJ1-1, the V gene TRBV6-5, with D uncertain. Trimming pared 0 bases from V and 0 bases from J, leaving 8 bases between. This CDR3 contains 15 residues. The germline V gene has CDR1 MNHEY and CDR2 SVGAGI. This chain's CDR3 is CASSYSSGVNTEAFF. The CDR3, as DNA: TGTGCCAGCAGTTACTCGAGTGGGGTGAACACTGAAGCTTTCTTT.

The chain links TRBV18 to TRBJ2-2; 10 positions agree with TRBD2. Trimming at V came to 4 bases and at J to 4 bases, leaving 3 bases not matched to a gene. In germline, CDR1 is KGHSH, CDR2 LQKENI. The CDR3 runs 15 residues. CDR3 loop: CASSQSSGSTGELFF. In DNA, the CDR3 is TGTGCCAGCTCACAATCTAGCGGGAGCACCGGGGAGCTGTTTTTT.

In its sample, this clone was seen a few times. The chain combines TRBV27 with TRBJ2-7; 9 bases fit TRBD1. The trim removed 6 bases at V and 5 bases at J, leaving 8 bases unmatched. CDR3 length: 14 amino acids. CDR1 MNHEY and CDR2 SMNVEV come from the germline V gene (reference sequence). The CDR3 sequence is CASRRDREMDEQYF. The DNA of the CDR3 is TGTGCCAGCAGAAGGGACAGGGAGATGGACGAGCAGTACTTC.

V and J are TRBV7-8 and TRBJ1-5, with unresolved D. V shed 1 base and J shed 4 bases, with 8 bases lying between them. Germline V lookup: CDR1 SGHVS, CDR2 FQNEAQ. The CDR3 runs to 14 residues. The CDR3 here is CASSLVPANQPQHF. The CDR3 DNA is TGTGCCAGCAGCTTAGTACCCGCGAATCAGCCCCAGCATTTT. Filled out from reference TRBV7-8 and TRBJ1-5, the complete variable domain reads GAGVSQSPRYKVAKRGQDVALRCDPISGHVSLFWYQQALGQGPEFLTYFQNEAQLDKSGLPSDRFFAERPEGSVSTLKIQRTQQEDSAVYLCASSLVPANQPQHFGDGTRLSIL.

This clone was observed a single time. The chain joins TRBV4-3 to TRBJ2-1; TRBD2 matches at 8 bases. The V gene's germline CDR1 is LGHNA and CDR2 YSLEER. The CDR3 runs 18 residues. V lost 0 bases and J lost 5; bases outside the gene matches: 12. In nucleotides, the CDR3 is TGCGCCAGCAGCCAAGATAGTAGGAGGGTAGCGGGGCACAATGAGCAGTTCTTC. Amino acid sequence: CASSQDSRRVAGHNEQFF.

CDR3 loop: CSVIQETQYF. The CDR3 region has the DNA TGCAGCGTGATCCAAGAGACCCAGTACTTC. This sequence joins TRBV29-1 and TRBJ2-5; D gene uncertain. The CDR3 has 10 amino acids. V was clipped by 6 bases and J by 1 base, with 3 bases between them. Germline V gene data show CDR1 as SQVTM and CDR2 as ANQGSEA.

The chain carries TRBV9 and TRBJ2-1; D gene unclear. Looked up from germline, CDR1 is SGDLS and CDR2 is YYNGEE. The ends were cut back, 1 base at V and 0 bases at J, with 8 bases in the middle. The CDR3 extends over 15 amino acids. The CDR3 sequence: CASSVSAVSYNEQFF. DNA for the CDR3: TGTGCCAGCAGCGTAAGTGCGGTCTCCTACAATGAGCAGTTCTTC.

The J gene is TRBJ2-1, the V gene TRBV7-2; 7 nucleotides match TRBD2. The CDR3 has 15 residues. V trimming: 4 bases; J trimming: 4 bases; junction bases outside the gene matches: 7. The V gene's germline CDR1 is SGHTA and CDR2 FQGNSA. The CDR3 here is CASSYRAGGYNEQFF. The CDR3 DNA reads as TGTGCCAGCAGCTACCGGGCCGGGGGGTACAATGAGCAGTTCTTC.

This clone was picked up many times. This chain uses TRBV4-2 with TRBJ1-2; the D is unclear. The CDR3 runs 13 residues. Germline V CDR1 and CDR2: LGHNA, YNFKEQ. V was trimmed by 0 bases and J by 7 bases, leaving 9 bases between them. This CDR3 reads CASSQERWGGYTF. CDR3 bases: TGTGCCAGCAGCCAAGAACGTTGGGGTGGCTACACCTTC.

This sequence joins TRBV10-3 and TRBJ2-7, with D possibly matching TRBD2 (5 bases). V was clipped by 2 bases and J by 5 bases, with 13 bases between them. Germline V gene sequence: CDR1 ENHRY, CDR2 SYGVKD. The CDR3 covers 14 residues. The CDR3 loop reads CAISEPGTRDEQYF. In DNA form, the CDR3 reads TGTGCCATCAGTGAGCCGGGAACTAGAGACGAGCAGTACTTC.

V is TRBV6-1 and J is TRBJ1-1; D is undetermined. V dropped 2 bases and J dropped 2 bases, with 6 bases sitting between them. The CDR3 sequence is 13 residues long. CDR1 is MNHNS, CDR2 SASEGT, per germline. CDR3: CASSEYRNTEAFF. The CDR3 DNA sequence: TGTGCCAGCAGTGAATACAGAAACACTGAAGCTTTCTTT.

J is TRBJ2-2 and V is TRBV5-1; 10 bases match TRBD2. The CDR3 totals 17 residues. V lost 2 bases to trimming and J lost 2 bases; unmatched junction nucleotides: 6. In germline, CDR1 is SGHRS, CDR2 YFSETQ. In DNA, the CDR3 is TGCGCCAGCAGCTTCTTCCCTAGCGGGGGCAACACCGGGGAGCTGTTTTTT. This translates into CASSFFPSGGNTGELFF.

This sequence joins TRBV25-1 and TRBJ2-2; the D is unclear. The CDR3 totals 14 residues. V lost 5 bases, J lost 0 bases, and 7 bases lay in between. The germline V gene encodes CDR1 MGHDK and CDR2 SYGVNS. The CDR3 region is CASSFGANTGELFF. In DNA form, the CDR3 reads TGTGCCAGCAGTTTTGGAGCGAACACCGGGGAGCTGTTTTTT.